The source of this TCR beta chain is a study of beta chain features in type 1 diabetes. Study conclusions and caveats: A moderate, significant TCRB CDR3 shortening appeared in type 1 diabetes across four CD4+ subsets. Within patients, naive, central memory and Treg TCRB repertoires seemed more similar than within healthy donors.

Comments on this clone: Its antigen is not known.

Isolated RNA was reverse transcribed in full, so expressed TCRB transcripts were sequenced. Produced via immunoSEQ multiplex PCR; TCRdb's table is partial and in-frame only. This sample carries a few hundred thousand clones, 10% to 15% of them seen once, and the ten largest clones take 0.0085% to 0.012%. V was clipped by 0 bases and J by 6 bases, with 6 bases between them. This CDR3 has 13 amino acids. CDR1 is SGHRS, CDR2 YFSETQ, per germline. The origin of this receptor is a woman between 18 and 29 years old with type 1 diabetes. What was sequenced was naive CD4+ T cells from blood. The J gene is TRBJ2-2, the V gene TRBV5-1; D remains unclear. CDR3 residues: CASSLAPAGELFF. CDR3 DNA: TGCGCCAGCAGCTTGGCTCCGGCCGGGGAGCTGTTTTTT. The variable domain in full, with the rest retrieved from reference TRBV5-1 and TRBJ2-2, is KAGVTQTPRYLIKTRGQQVTLSCSPISGHRSVSWYQQTPGQGLQFLFEYFSETQRNKGNFPGRFSGRQFSNSRSEMNVSTLELGDSALYLCASSLAPAGELFFGEGSRLTVL.